This TCR beta chain emerged from a study of Ad26.COV2.S vaccination and SARS-CoV-2 variants. Study context: Vaccine-arm donor from the placebo-controlled COV1001 Ad26.COV2.S trial.

As to this clone: What it binds is not known.

Described treatment: around 19 received Ad26.COV2.S at low or high dose, single or two shots; 5 received placebo; per-sample allocation not given. Specimen acquisition occurred on day 63 following the initial vaccine or placebo injection. This vaccine is an Ad26 vector that expresses the Wuhan-strain SARS-CoV-2 spike. Per the germline V gene, CDR1 is SGDLS and CDR2 is YYNGEE. Unmatched junction bases numbered 12, after V lost 3 bases and J lost 2 bases. CDR3 length equals 17 residues. Study results and caveats: Reported post-vaccination CD8+ and CD4+ T cell responses to spike showed substantial breadth. Vaccinees and placebo recipients showed similar non-spike TCR breadth.

The assay was immunoSEQ multiplex PCR, and TCRdb's table has in-frame clones only and misses some. The data hold roughly 420,000 clones, with about 91% observed a single time. The V call is TRBV9, the J call TRBJ2-3; the match to TRBD2 covers 7 bases. Source: peripheral blood, taken in a trial of Ad26.COV2.S vaccine versus placebo. The TCR was taken from a person aged 18-65 years who received the Ad26.COV2.S COVID-19 vaccine or a placebo. CDR3 sequence: CASSASTERGSTDTQYF. As DNA, the CDR3 is TGTGCCAGCAGCGCTTCGACGGAGCGGGGCTCCACAGATACGCAGTATTTT.